These 27 T cell receptor beta chains were all obtained from the same sample, sequenced in a study of cytomegalovirus exposure and HLA in healthy donors. Amplification used 60 Vbeta primers and 13 Jbeta primers. This table comes from immunoSEQ multiplex PCR, and its TCRdb copy is limited to in-frame clones, with some not included. The data contain over 60,000 clones, 65% to 80% of them singletons. The sequenced material came from PBMCs. The source of these receptors is a woman aged 30 to 39 in good health and CMV-seronegative.

The rearrangement links TRBV7-9 to TRBJ1-1, with TRBD1 identical over 7 bases. CDR1 is SEHNR and CDR2 is FQNEAQ in the germline V gene (reference sequence). The CDR3 extends over 14 amino acids. V trimming: 5 bases; J trimming: 1 base; junction bases outside the gene matches: 4. The DNA for the CDR3 is TGTGCCAGCAGCCTTACAGGGGCGAACACTGAAGCTTTCTTT. Translation gives CASSLTGANTEAFF.

This rearrangement joins TRBV7-9 to TRBJ1-1, with D uncertain. V dropped 8 bases and J dropped 10 bases, with 17 bases sitting between them. This CDR3 has 12 amino acids. CDR1 is SEHNR and CDR2 is FQNEAQ in the germline V gene (reference sequence). The CDR3 nucleotides read TGTGCCAGCGGCCGCGGGGTTCGAGGAGCTTTCTTT. Amino acid sequence: CASGRGVRGAFF.

The CDR3 spells CASSRQGNEKLFF. DNA for the CDR3: TGCGCCAGCAGCCGACAGGGTAATGAAAAACTGTTTTTT. The chain combines TRBV5-1 with TRBJ1-4, with TRBD1 matching over 7 bases. Germline trimming cut 4 bases from V and 4 bases from J; bases unmatched to any gene: 1. Per germline, CDR1 SGHRS and CDR2 YFSETQ. This CDR3 has 13 amino acids.

V usage is TRBV7-2 and J usage is TRBJ2-5; TRBD2 aligns across 8 bases. J was trimmed by 1 base and V by 1 base; bases with no gene match: 8. Germline V gene lookup returns CDR1 SGHTA and CDR2 FQGNSA. The CDR3 totals 17 residues. DNA of the CDR3: TGTGCCAGCAGCTTAGGTTCCTTAGCGGGATTCCAAGAGACCCAGTACTTC. This translates into CASSLGSLAGFQETQYF.

This clone has only a few counts. The chain uses TRBV7-9 and TRBJ1-3; TRBD1 might be the D (5 bases). Germline V CDR1 and CDR2: SEHNR, FQNEAQ (reference sequence). This CDR3 spans 15 amino acids. Deletions cut 5 bases from V and 0 bases from J, with 11 bases between. DNA of the CDR3: TGTGCCAGCAGCCGATCAACAGGCTCTGGAAACACCATATATTTT. As protein: CASSRSTGSGNTIYF. The full variable domain, completed using reference TRBV7-9 and TRBJ1-3, is DTGVSQNPRHKITKRGQNVTFRCDPISEHNRLYWYRQTLGQGPEFLTYFQNEAQLEKSRLLSDRFSAERPKGSFSTLEIQRTEQGDSAMYLCASSRSTGSGNTIYFGEGSWLTVV.

The chain uses TRBV6-6 and TRBJ2-1; 7 bases match TRBD2. The CDR3 spans 14 residues. The germline CDR1 and CDR2 sequences are MNHNY and SVGAGI (reference sequence). Germline trimming cut 6 bases from V and 5 bases from J; bases unmatched to any gene: 7. The CDR3 is CASRPGTNDNEQFF. The CDR3 DNA reads TGTGCCAGCAGACCCGGGACTAACGACAATGAGCAGTTCTTC.

J is TRBJ2-4 and V is TRBV7-2; 8 bases map to TRBD1. Germline CDR1 SGHTA, CDR2 FQGNSA. CDR3 length equals 18 residues. J lost 0 bases, V lost 2 bases, and 9 bases had no gene match. CDR3 coding DNA: TGTGCCAGCAGCTTAAGGACAGGGAAACCTCAAGCCAAAAACATTCAGTACTTC. Its translation: CASSLRTGKPQAKNIQYF.

V is TRBV9 and J is TRBJ1-1, with unresolved D. V was clipped by 1 base and J by 2 bases, with 12 bases between them. The CDR3 sequence is 15 residues long. Germline V lookup: CDR1 SGDLS, CDR2 YYNGEE. The CDR3 nucleotides read TGTGCCAGCAGCGTATTTCCAGATTTAAACACTGAAGCTTTCTTT. Translating gives CASSVFPDLNTEAFF.

The rearrangement uses TRBV6-6 and TRBJ1-5; D gene uncertain. CDR1 and CDR2 (germline): MNHNY, SVGAGI (reference sequence). This CDR3 comprises 15 residues. V was clipped by 4 bases and J by 3 bases, with 13 bases between them. Here the CDR3 reads CASSLTDASNQPQHF. In DNA form, the CDR3 reads TGTGCCAGCAGTTTAACAGATGCCTCCAATCAGCCCCAGCATTTT.

The chain is built from TRBV11-2 and TRBJ2-2; 9 nucleotides line up with TRBD2. This CDR3 comprises 15 residues. Germline V gene lookup returns CDR1 SGHAT and CDR2 FQNNGV. After removal of 3 bases from V and 4 bases from J, the junction contained 3 bases not matched to a gene. The CDR3 bases are TGTGCCAGCAGCTTTGCGGGAGGGGTCACCGGGGAGCTGTTTTTT. It encodes CASSFAGGVTGELFF.

V gene TRBV7-2 combines with J gene TRBJ2-4; D call uncertain. The length of the CDR3 is 18 residues. Germline values: CDR1 SGHTA, CDR2 FQGNSA. The ends were cut back, 5 bases at V and 4 bases at J, with 24 bases in the middle. The DNA for the CDR3 is TGTGCCAGCAGCCTCAATCCCGTCTGGCAGGCATCAAAAAACATTCAGTACTTC. Its protein product is CASSLNPVWQASKNIQYF.

The V and J genes are TRBV6-5 and TRBJ1-3, with D unclear. The germline V gene encodes CDR1 MNHEY and CDR2 SVGAGI. CDR3 size: 15 residues. The V end lost 2 bases, the J end lost 4 bases, and 12 bases lay between the germline ends. The CDR3 spells CASSYNGVGGNTIYF. CDR3 coding DNA: TGTGCCAGCAGTTACAACGGGGTTGGGGGAAACACCATATATTTT.

This chain joins TRBV27 and TRBJ2-5, with D possibly matching TRBD1 (6 bases). Deletions cut 5 bases from V and 10 bases from J, with 23 bases between. The CDR3 length is 15 residues. CDR1 MNHEY and CDR2 SMNVEV come from the germline V gene (reference sequence). The CDR3 sequence: CASSPLGGRPGDQYF. The CDR3 bases are TGTGCCAGCAGTCCCCTAGGGGGACGCCCCGGCGACCAGTACTTC.

The chain has TRBV7-9 and TRBJ1-4; D call uncertain. Deletions cut 5 bases from V and 0 bases from J, with 7 bases between. The germline gives CDR1 SEHNR, CDR2 FQNEAQ (reference sequence). This CDR3 has 14 amino acids. The chain's CDR3 is CASSQIATNEKLFF. In DNA, the CDR3 is TGTGCCAGCAGCCAGATTGCAACTAATGAAAAACTGTTTTTT.

J is TRBJ2-5 and V is TRBV30; TRBD1 aligns across 7 bases. Germline values: CDR1 GTSNPN, CDR2 SVGIG (reference sequence). The CDR3 is 15 amino acids. V gave up 0 bases and J gave up 7 bases; unmatched junction bases: 11. The CDR3: CAWSVRGGALGTQYF. The CDR3 DNA is TGTGCCTGGAGTGTACGAGGGGGCGCTCTTGGGACCCAGTACTTC.

This chain links TRBV11-3 with TRBJ2-2; the D is unclear. The germline CDR1 and CDR2 sequences are SGHNT and YENEEA. V lost 3 bases and J 3 bases, leaving 5 bases between the germline ends. CDR3 length: 13 amino acids. The CDR3 protein is CASSFRDTGELFF. The CDR3 DNA follows: TGTGCCAGCAGCTTTCGAGACACCGGGGAGCTGTTTTTT.

This clone has a handful of counts. The chain carries TRBV5-1 and TRBJ1-1; D perhaps matches TRBD1 (5 bases). From germline, CDR1 is SGHRS and CDR2 YFSETQ. The CDR3 has 14 amino acids. Trimming removed 2 bases at V and 1 base at J, with 9 bases between. CDR3 in DNA: TGCGCCAGCAGCTTTGGGGGGGGGAACACTGAAGCTTTCTTT. Encoded protein: CASSFGGGNTEAFF. Full variable domain (missing parts from reference TRBV5-1 and TRBJ1-1): KAGVTQTPRYLIKTRGQQVTLSCSPISGHRSVSWYQQTPGQGLQFLFEYFSETQRNKGNFPGRFSGRQFSNSRSEMNVSTLELGDSALYLCASSFGGGNTEAFFGQGTRLTVV.

The table lists this clone with a few counts. This rearrangement joins TRBV30 to TRBJ2-7, with TRBD1 matching 8 bases. V gave up 0 bases and J gave up 10 bases; unmatched junction bases: 5. The CDR3 spans 12 residues. CDR1 and CDR2 from the germline V gene are GTSNPN and SVGIG (reference sequence). Here the CDR3 DNA reads TGTGCCTGGAGTGTCCCGGGACAGGATCAGTACGTC. Translation: CAWSVPGQDQYV.

The rearrangement joins TRBV5-6 to TRBJ2-5, with 8 bases that match TRBD1. Trimming removed 3 bases from V and 9 bases from J; junction bases left unmatched: 16. Germline assignment: CDR1 SGHDT and CDR2 YYEEEE. The CDR3 totals 16 residues. This CDR3 reads CASSWLPGQALGAQYF. For the CDR3, the DNA is TGTGCCAGCAGCTGGTTACCGGGACAGGCCCTTGGGGCCCAGTACTTC.

DNA for the CDR3: TGCGCCAGCAGCTTGGACGGGGTCCAAGAGACCCAGTACTTC. This codes for CASSLDGVQETQYF. The chain recombines TRBV5-1 with TRBJ2-5; D is perhaps TRBD2 (5 bases). Germline CDR1 SGHRS, CDR2 YFSETQ. V was shortened by 0 bases and J by 1 base, with 7 bases between the two germline ends. The CDR3 is 14 amino acids. The full variable domain, completed using reference TRBV5-1 and TRBJ2-5, is KAGVTQTPRYLIKTRGQQVTLSCSPISGHRSVSWYQQTPGQGLQFLFEYFSETQRNKGNFPGRFSGRQFSNSRSEMNVSTLELGDSALYLCASSLDGVQETQYFGPGTRLLVL.

The genes are TRBV7-9 and TRBJ2-1, with TRBD2 identical over 7 bases. The germline V gene encodes CDR1 SEHNR and CDR2 FQNEAQ (reference sequence). The CDR3 has 15 residues. V was pared by 5 bases and J by 1 base, with 5 bases of the junction left unmatched. For the CDR3, the DNA is TGTGCCAGCAGCCGTAGCGGGCCTTCCTACAATGAGCAGTTCTTC. Translation: CASSRSGPSYNEQFF.

The chain joins TRBV6-6 to TRBJ2-7; 11 bases line up with TRBD1. J gave up 7 bases and V 6 bases, and 8 bases lay outside the gene matches. This CDR3 contains 14 residues. The germline CDR1 and CDR2 sequences are MNHNY and SVGAGI (reference sequence). In DNA form, the CDR3 reads TGTGCCAGCAGCCCTTCGGGACAGGGGGGAGAGCAGTACTTC. Translation gives CASSPSGQGGEQYF.

V and J are TRBV18 and TRBJ2-7, with 10 bases aligning to TRBD1. The V segment lost 3 bases and the J segment 3 bases; nucleotides outside the gene matches: 8. In germline, CDR1 is KGHSH, CDR2 LQKENI. This CDR3 has 16 amino acids. The CDR3 protein is CASSPLGGQGIYEQYF. The CDR3 nucleotides read TGTGCCAGCTCACCCCTAGGGGGACAGGGGATCTACGAGCAGTACTTC.

This clone turned up a few times. V usage is TRBV6-1 and J usage is TRBJ1-5, with 10 bases matching TRBD1. The V gene end was trimmed by 8 bases and the J gene end by 6 bases; junction bases not matched to a gene: 4. Germline V gives CDR1 MNHNS, CDR2 SASEGT. The CDR3 covers 13 residues. DNA for the CDR3: TGTGCCAGCGAGACAGGGGGCGTTCAGCCCCAGCATTTT. This codes for CASETGGVQPQHF.

The J gene is TRBJ2-5, the V gene TRBV7-8; 9 nucleotides align to TRBD1. The germline gives CDR1 SGHVS, CDR2 FQNEAQ. The CDR3 runs to 16 residues. The V and J ends lost 5 bases and 1 base, in that order; junction bases with no gene match: 8. In DNA form, the CDR3 reads TGTGCCAGCAGCATAACAGGGGGCGAGGCCCAAGAGACCCAGTACTTC. Protein product: CASSITGGEAQETQYF.

On this clone: Germline is not matched at one junction end, which may reflect a read error. This rearrangement joins TRBV6-6 to TRBJ2-7; D not resolved. The CDR3 has 13 amino acids. CDR1 and CDR2 from the germline V gene are MNHNY and SVGAGI (reference sequence). The CDR3 reads CASSYPFENERYF. For the CDR3, the DNA is TGTGCCAGCAGTTACCCGTTTGAAAACGAGCGGTACTTC.

The chain carries TRBV6-5 and TRBJ1-1, with 7 positions matching TRBD1. The CDR3 extends over 15 amino acids. Trimming took 5 bases from V and 3 from J; bases not matched to a gene: 9. Germline values: CDR1 MNHEY, CDR2 SVGAGI. This chain's CDR3 is CASSTPQGLDTEAFF. As DNA, the CDR3 is TGTGCCAGCAGTACTCCACAGGGGTTGGACACTGAAGCTTTCTTT.